These 10 T cell receptor beta chains originate from one sample sequenced in a study of regulatory T cells in long-lasting Graves disease. In building TCR beta libraries, iRepertoire HTBI primers were used together with Arm-PCR of CDR3 regions. TCRdb reprocessed the multiplex PCR reads with MiXCR, giving one entry per CDR3 protein. The profile shows fewer than 550,000 distinct CDR3 sequences, about 16% of them singletons. The time point: newly diagnosed GD, antithyroid drugs for less than 3 months. PBMC RNA served as the TCR library source. This same sample was also part of a study on T cells in Graves' hyperthyroidism and ophthalmopathy.

The sequencing here drew on peripheral blood mononuclear cells (PBMCs), taken at new diagnosis, from a patient treated with antithyroid drugs. The receptors shown here come from a middle-aged woman with Graves disease.

This clonotype appeared a few times. This chain connects TRBV20-1 to TRBJ1-4; 7 bases agree with TRBD1. V lost 4 bases to trimming and J lost 3 bases; unmatched junction nucleotides: 5. Per germline, CDR1 DFQATT and CDR2 SNEGSKA (reference sequence). The CDR3 consists of 14 residues. The CDR3, as DNA: TGCAGTGCTACCGTGACAGGGCCTAATGAAAAACTGTTTTTT. Translating gives CSATVTGPNEKLFF.

CDR3: CSARVGRAPYNEQFF. Written as DNA, the CDR3 is TGCAGTGCTAGGGTCGGCAGGGCCCCCTACAATGAGCAGTTCTTC. The chain is built from TRBV20-1 and TRBJ2-1, with D maybe TRBD1 (5 bases). The germline gives CDR1 DFQATT, CDR2 SNEGSKA (reference sequence). Deletions cut 3 bases from V and 2 bases from J, with 14 bases between. The CDR3 is made up of 15 amino acids.

The J gene is TRBJ1-6, the V gene TRBV6-2 or TRBV6-3; D is ambiguous. V lost 4 bases and J lost 9, with 16 bases in between. Per germline, CDR1 MNHEY and CDR2 SVGEGT. The CDR3 has 15 amino acids. CDR3 nucleotides: TGTGCCAGCAGTTTGGCAGGATCCTCCGGTTCACCCCTCCACTTT. Amino acid sequence: CASSLAGSSGSPLHF.

The chain employs TRBV18 and TRBJ2-2, with D uncertain. The CDR3 consists of 13 residues. Trimming removed 6 bases at V and 1 base at J, with 6 bases between. The V gene's germline CDR1 is KGHSH and CDR2 LQKENI. CDR3 bases: TGTGCCAGCTCGCCCATGAACACCGGGGAGCTGTTTTTT. Its translation is CASSPMNTGELFF.

This clonotype was seen only a few times. This chain links TRBV6-5 with TRBJ1-2, with TRBD1 identical over 7 bases. Germline V gene sequence: CDR1 MNHEY, CDR2 SVGAGI. CDR3 length: 16 amino acids. V trimming: 0 bases; J trimming: 8 bases; junction bases outside the gene matches: 12. The CDR3: CASSYSGQTSMGGYTF. CDR3 in DNA: TGTGCCAGCAGTTACTCGGGACAGACCTCTATGGGGGGCTACACCTTC.

This clonotype has just a few counts. The V call is TRBV4-2, the J call TRBJ1-3; D gene uncertain. The germline V and J ends were trimmed by 0 bases and 4 bases, with 13 bases remaining between them. CDR3 length equals 16 residues. Germline V gene lookup returns CDR1 LGHNA and CDR2 YNFKEQ. The CDR3 protein is CASSQDTAGGGNTIYF. The CDR3 coding sequence is TGTGCCAGCAGCCAAGATACCGCCGGTGGAGGAAACACCATATATTTT.

This chain connects TRBV12-3 or TRBV12-4 to TRBJ2-1; tentative D call: TRBD1 (5 bases). The CDR3 sequence is 18 residues long. V shed 0 bases and J shed 4 bases, with 19 bases lying between them. This CDR3 reads CASSLAVVDTQLYNEQFF. The CDR3, as DNA: TGTGCCAGCAGTTTAGCAGTCGTGGACACACAACTATACAATGAGCAGTTCTTC.

The chain employs TRBV28 and TRBJ2-7, with D possibly matching TRBD1 (6 bases). The CDR3 sequence is 15 residues long. V was cut by 5 bases and J by 4 bases, with 18 bases left in between. CDR1 is MDHEN, CDR2 SYDVKM, per germline. For the CDR3, the DNA is TGTGCCAGCAGTCCGGGACAAAATACCGAATACGAGCAGTACTTC. The encoded protein is CASSPGQNTEYEQYF.

This clonotype was seen only once. The chain combines TRBV10-3 with TRBJ2-1, with 14 bases fitting TRBD2. CDR3 length: 16 residues. CDR1 is ENHRY and CDR2 is SYGVKD in the germline V gene. V was clipped by 5 bases and J by 7 bases; unmatched bases: 7. CDR3 sequence: CAISPSTSGGANEQFF. DNA for the CDR3: TGTGCCATCAGTCCCTCGACTAGCGGGGGGGCGAATGAGCAGTTCTTC.

This clonotype showed up many times. The rearrangement joins TRBV12-3 or TRBV12-4 to TRBJ1-1, with unresolved D. Trimming cost V 1 base and J 5 bases, with 11 bases left between them. The CDR3 covers 14 residues. DNA of the CDR3: TGTGCCAGCAGTTTAGGGACTCCGTTTACTGAAGCTTTCTTT. Amino acids: CASSLGTPFTEAFF.